The present TCR beta chain was sequenced within a study of beta chain features in type 1 diabetes. Overall study findings and caveats: Moderate but significant shortening of TCRB CDR3s was recorded in all four CD4+ subsets from Type 1 diabetes patients.

The investigators reverse transcribed all of the isolated RNA, so they sequenced expressed TCRB transcripts. Around 3.7 million reads was the average for naive, central memory and regulatory T cell samples. The repertoire was sequenced with immunoSEQ multiplex PCR; TCRdb's copy has only in-frame clones and lacks some. The table records roughly 340,000 clones, about 13% of them present only once. This clone showed up just a few times. The antigen is undetermined. In germline, CDR1 is SQVTM, CDR2 ANQGSEA. There are 13 residues in the CDR3. The V end lost 4 bases, the J end lost 5 bases, and 14 bases lay between the germline ends.

Source material: naive CD4+ T cells from blood. This sequence was found in a woman aged 18-29 years with type 1 diabetes. The chain uses TRBV29-1 and TRBJ2-5; a weak D match, TRBD1 (6 bases). CDR3 sequence: CSVGQAPGETQYF. In DNA, the CDR3 is TGCAGCGTTGGACAGGCCCCAGGGGAGACCCAGTACTTC.